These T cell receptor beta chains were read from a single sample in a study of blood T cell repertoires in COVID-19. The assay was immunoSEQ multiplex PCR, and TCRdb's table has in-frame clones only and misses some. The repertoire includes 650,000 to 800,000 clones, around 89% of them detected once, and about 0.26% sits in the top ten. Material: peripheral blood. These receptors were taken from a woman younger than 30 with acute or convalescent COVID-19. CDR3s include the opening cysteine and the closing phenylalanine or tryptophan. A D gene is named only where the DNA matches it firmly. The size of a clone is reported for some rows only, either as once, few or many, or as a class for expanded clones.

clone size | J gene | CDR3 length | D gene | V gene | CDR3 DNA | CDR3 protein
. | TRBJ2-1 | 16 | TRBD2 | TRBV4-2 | TGTGCCAGCAGCCCTCATCCGGGGGGGGATTACAATGAGCAGTTCTTC | CASSPHPGGDYNEQFF
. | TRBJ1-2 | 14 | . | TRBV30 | TGTGCCTGGAATGCTCCTGAGGCTAACTATGGCTACACCTTC | CAWNAPEANYGYTF
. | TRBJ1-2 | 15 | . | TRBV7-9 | TGTGCCAGCAGCTTAGGATTGGCAGGGGTGTATGGCTACACCTTC | CASSLGLAGVYGYTF
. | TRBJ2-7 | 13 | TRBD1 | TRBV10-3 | TGTGCCATCAGTCGGGACAGGACTTACGAGCAGTACTTC | CAISRDRTYEQYF
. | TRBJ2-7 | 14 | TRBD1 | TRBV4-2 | TGTGCCAGCAGCTCTACGGGACAGGGAAACGAGCAGTACTTC | CASSSTGQGNEQYF
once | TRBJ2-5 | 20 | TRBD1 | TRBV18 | TGTGCCAGCTCACCGGGGCCCCGCGACAGGGGCCCCATTCCACAAGAGACCCAGTACTTC | CASSPGPRDRGPIPQETQYF
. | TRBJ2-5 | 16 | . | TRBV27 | TGTGCCAGCAGTTTGGACCCACGGACTTCACAAGAGACCCAGTACTTC | CASSLDPRTSQETQYF
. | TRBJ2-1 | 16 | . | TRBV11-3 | TGTGCCAGCAGCGAGGGTGGGACAACGATCGACCTTGAGCAGTTCTTC | CASSEGGTTIDLEQFF
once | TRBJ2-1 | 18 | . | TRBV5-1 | TGCGCCAGCAGCGGGTCCGAATCGGGGAGTTCCCTCTACAATGAGCAGTTCTTC | CASSGSESGSSLYNEQFF
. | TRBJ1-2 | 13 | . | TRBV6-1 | TGTGCCAGCAGTGAAGCAGGGGTTTTTGGCTACACCTTC | CASSEAGVFGYTF
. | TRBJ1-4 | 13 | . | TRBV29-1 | TGCAGCGTTGAATCCAGGGGTAATGAAAAACTGTTTTTT | CSVESRGNEKLFF
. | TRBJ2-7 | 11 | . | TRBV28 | TGTGCCAGCAGTCCCCAGGGGAGGCAGTACTTC | CASSPQGRQYF
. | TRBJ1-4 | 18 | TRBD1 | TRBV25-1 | TGTGCCAGCAGTGACCCCGGGACAGGGGGTATCGCTAATGAAAAACTGTTTTTT | CASSDPGTGGIANEKLFF
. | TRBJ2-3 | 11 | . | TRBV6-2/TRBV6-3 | TGTGCCAGCAGTTATCTAGATACGCAGTATTTT | CASSYLDTQYF
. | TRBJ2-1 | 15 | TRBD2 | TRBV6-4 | TGTGCCAGCAGTATACTAGCGGGGGAGCTCAATGAGCAGTTCTTC | CASSILAGELNEQFF
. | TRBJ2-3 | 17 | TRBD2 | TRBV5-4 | TGTGCCAGCAGCTTGGCCCTATTAGCGGGGGGAGCAGATACGCAGTATTTT | CASSLALLAGGADTQYF
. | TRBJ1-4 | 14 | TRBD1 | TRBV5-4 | TGTGCCAGCAGCGACAGGGGAAGGGATGAAAAACTGTTTTTT | CASSDRGRDEKLFF
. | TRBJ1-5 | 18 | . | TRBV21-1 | TGTGCCAGCAGCTCATTTGGGGACAGGGGTTGTGTCAATCAGCCCCAGCATTTT | CASSSFGDRGCVNQPQHF
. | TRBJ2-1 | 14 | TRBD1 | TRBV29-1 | TGCAGCGTTCGATCCTTAGGACAGGGAAATGAGCAGTTCTTC | CSVRSLGQGNEQFF
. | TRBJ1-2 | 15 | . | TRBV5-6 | TGTGCCAGCAGCTTGATGACACAGGAGTTCTATGGCTACACCTTC | CASSLMTQEFYGYTF
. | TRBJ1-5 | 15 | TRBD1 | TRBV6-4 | TGTGCCAGCAGGGGACAGGGGTGTCTCCCTCAGCCCCAGCATTTT | CASRGQGCLPQPQHF
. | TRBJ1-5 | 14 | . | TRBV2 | TGTGCCAGCAGACCGTACAGGGCCAATCAGCCCCAGCATTTT | CASRPYRANQPQHF
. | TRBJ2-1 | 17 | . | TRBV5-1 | TGCGCCAGCAGCCCCGCCTGGGGACAAAGCTCCTACAATGAGCAGTTCTTC | CASSPAWGQSSYNEQFF